A single T cell receptor beta chain is shown here with its context. The data were obtained in a study of blood T cell repertoires in COVID-19. The overall study: Samples representing acute and convalescent COVID-19 were sourced from the United States, Italy and Spain. The analysed material was cDNA or gDNA that came from T cells, B-cell-depleted T cells, or PBMCs.

Participants were aged about 18 to 100 years from around 25 US areas. Clinical history reported by participants formed the basis on which cohorts were assigned. Assay: immunoSEQ multiplex PCR; the TCRdb copy retains only in-frame clones and omits some. This table has about 200,000 clones, about 86% appearing once. V was clipped by 3 bases and J by 4 bases, with 13 bases between them. The CDR3 runs 15 residues. The germline V gene has CDR1 LGHDT and CDR2 YNNKEL (reference sequence). The J gene is TRBJ1-3, the V gene TRBV3-1 (or the pseudogene TRBV3-2); D uncertain. Material for sequencing was PBMCs or T cells enriched from blood (not recorded which). The sequence was collected from a middle-aged woman with acute COVID-19. The CDR3 DNA follows: TGTGCCAGCAGCCAGGTCACAGTCAGAGGAAACACCATATATTTT. This codes for CASSQVTVRGNTIYF.